Each of the 8 T cell receptor beta chains below was sequenced from the same sample in a study of blood T cell repertoires in COVID-19. Repertoires were generated with immunoSEQ multiplex PCR, while TCRdb's copy carries only in-frame clones and drops some. The sample consists of 280,000 or so clones, around nine tenths of them appearing once. Material: peripheral blood. These receptors all come from a woman in her sixties or seventies with acute or convalescent COVID-19.

Only a few counts were recorded for this clone. The chain is built from TRBV19 and TRBJ2-5; D uncertain. The germline V and J ends were trimmed by 3 bases and 5 bases, with 13 bases remaining between them. The CDR3 consists of 14 residues. CDR1 is LNHDA, CDR2 SQIVND, per germline (reference sequence). In DNA form, the CDR3 reads TGTGCCAGTAGTATTAATTACGGTCCGGAGACCCAGTACTTC. It yields the protein CASSINYGPETQYF.

The chain uses TRBV28 and TRBJ1-5, with D possibly being TRBD1 (6 bases). The CDR3 loop spans 14 amino acids. Trimming took 6 bases from V and 5 from J, leaving 14 bases between them. Per the germline V gene, CDR1 is MDHEN and CDR2 is SYDVKM. CDR3 nucleotide sequence: TGTGCCAGCAGCTCATCCGCAGGGGATCAGCCCCAGCATTTT. This codes for CASSSSAGDQPQHF. Full variable domain (rest looked up from reference TRBV28 and TRBJ1-5): DVKVTQSSRYLVKRTGEKVFLECVQDMDHENMFWYRQDPGLGLRLIYFSYDVKMKEKGDIPEGYSVSREKKERFSLILESASTNQTSMYLCASSSSAGDQPQHFGDGTRLSIL.

The gene calls are TRBV6-2 or TRBV6-3 and TRBJ1-1, with a possible D match to TRBD1 (6 bases). This CDR3 spans 17 amino acids. The V gene lost 2 bases and the J gene lost 1 base, with 17 bases spanning the gap. Germline lookup yields CDR1 MNHEY and CDR2 SVGEGT. CDR3 nucleotides: TGTGCCAGCAGTTACCCAGTCGGGGGGCAGGAGAACACTGAAGCTTTCTTT. Amino acid sequence: CASSYPVGGQENTEAFF.

This chain uses TRBV10-1 with TRBJ1-1; no clear D gene. The CDR3 loop spans 18 amino acids. Germline V gene lookup returns CDR1 WNHNN and CDR2 SYGVQD (reference sequence). Trimming left V 2 bases short and J 0 bases short, with 19 bases between. CDR3 sequence: CASSEEPGQRLMNTEAFF. In DNA form, the CDR3 reads TGCGCCAGCAGTGAGGAGCCCGGGCAGCGGTTGATGAACACTGAAGCTTTCTTT.

V and J are TRBV4-1 and TRBJ1-4, with 8 bases aligning to TRBD1. CDR3 size: 17 residues. V shed 3 bases and J 8 bases; nucleotides not matched to a gene: 14. Germline V gives CDR1 MGHRA, CDR2 YSYEKL. The CDR3 DNA is TGCGCCAGCAGCCACCCCTTGGCAACAGGGGGGAAGGAAAAACTGTTTTTT. This gives the protein CASSHPLATGGKEKLFF.

In its sample, this clone was seen once. The CDR3 nucleotides read TGTGCCAGCAGTTTTCGAGTTGCTGGAAACACCATATATTTT. Amino acids: CASSFRVAGNTIYF. V and J are TRBV28 and TRBJ1-3; D is ambiguous. The CDR3 runs to 14 residues. Trimming stripped 3 bases from V and 2 bases from J, with 8 bases between. Looked up from germline, CDR1 is MDHEN and CDR2 is SYDVKM.

The gene calls are TRBV6-6 and TRBJ1-1, with TRBD1 as a possible D gene (5 bases). Germline V gene sequence: CDR1 MNHNY, CDR2 SVGAGI (reference sequence). The CDR3 is 14 residues long. Trimming cost V 2 bases and J 4 bases, with 11 bases left between them. CDR3 bases: TGTGCCAGCAGTTACGGGGGGTCGGGCACTGAAGCTTTCTTT. Encoded protein: CASSYGGSGTEAFF.

This chain links TRBV4-3 with TRBJ1-4; D uncertain. The germline CDR1 and CDR2 sequences are LGHNA and YSLEER. The length of the CDR3 is 15 residues. V shed 0 bases and J shed 8 bases, with 13 bases lying between them. CDR3 in DNA: TGCGCCAGCAGCCAAGAACTGGGGAGAGGGGAAAAACTGTTTTTT. Translated: CASSQELGRGEKLFF.